Shown below are 11 T cell receptor beta chains from a single sample sequenced in a study of T cells in Graves' hyperthyroidism and ophthalmopathy. Amplification yielded TCR beta CDR3 regions, with RNA transcripts as the source. The HTBI primer set was used in a first-round RT-PCR of the TCR CDR3. MiXCR, applied by TCRdb to the multiplex PCR reads, yields one record per CDR3 protein. The sample carries 150,000 to 200,000 distinct CDR3 sequences, about 18% recorded once. Material: blood. These receptors were collected from a woman aged 45-65 years with Graves' hyperthyroidism.

The chain combines TRBV28 with TRBJ2-5, with TRBD1 as a possible D gene (6 bases). With 6 bases removed from V and 3 bases from J, the gap between germline ends came to 14 bases. Germline-derived CDR1 and CDR2 are MDHEN and SYDVKM. The CDR3 sequence is 14 residues long. CDR3 coding DNA: TGTGCCAGCAGCCTACCCCAGGGGAAAGAGACCCAGTACTTC. Translation gives CASSLPQGKETQYF.

This clonotype has a count of ten or more. This chain connects TRBV7-2 to TRBJ1-1; D not resolved. This CDR3 is built from 14 residues. Trimming pared 5 bases from V and 1 base from J, leaving 11 bases between. Germline V CDR1 and CDR2: SGHTA, FQGNSA. CDR3 coding DNA: TGTGCCAGCAGCCCCAGATGGGGGAACACTGAAGCTTTCTTT. It is translated as CASSPRWGNTEAFF.

The J gene is TRBJ1-2, the V gene TRBV4-1; no definite D call. CDR1 MGHRA and CDR2 YSYEKL come from the germline V gene. Trimming cost V 0 bases and J 4 bases, with 9 bases left between them. This CDR3 is 14 amino acids long. The CDR3 nucleotides read TGCGCCAGCAGCCAAGATCCTAGCAGCTATGGCTACACCTTC. It specifies CASSQDPSSYGYTF.

Only a few counts were recorded for this clonotype. The rearrangement uses TRBV11-3 and TRBJ2-7, with a weak D call TRBD1 (8 bases). The ends were cut back, 4 bases at V and 7 bases at J, with 14 bases in the middle. Germline V gene data show CDR1 as SGHNT and CDR2 as YENEEA. This CDR3 is 13 amino acids long. CDR3 residues: CASSSTGGGEQYF. The CDR3 DNA is TGTGCCAGCAGCTCTACAGGGGGGGGAGAGCAGTACTTC.

This clonotype has a count of ten or more. V and J are TRBV15 and TRBJ2-1; 12 bases line up with TRBD2. The V and J ends lost 0 bases and 9 bases, in that order; junction bases with no gene match: 6. The CDR3 totals 16 residues. Germline CDR1 LNHNV, CDR2 YYDKDF (reference sequence). The CDR3 DNA sequence: TGTGCCACCAGCAGAGATGTGACTAGCGGGGGTAGTGAGCAGTTCTTC. This translates into CATSRDVTSGGSEQFF.

The gene calls are TRBV19 and TRBJ1-2; D is unresolved. The germline CDR1 and CDR2 sequences are LNHDA and SQIVND (reference sequence). Trimming removed 5 bases from V and 6 bases from J, with 10 bases in between. There are 12 residues in the CDR3. In DNA, the CDR3 is TGTGCCAGTAGTCCCGGCCCGCATGGCTACACCTTC. Its protein product is CASSPGPHGYTF.

This clonotype occurred many times. The rearrangement links TRBV19 to TRBJ1-4, with 9 bases lining up with TRBD1. The germline V gene encodes CDR1 LNHDA and CDR2 SQIVND (reference sequence). J gave up 7 bases and V 7 bases, and 7 bases lay outside the gene matches. This CDR3 contains 14 residues. The CDR3 loop reads CASTWDRVGEKLFF. The CDR3, as DNA: TGTGCCAGTACCTGGGACAGGGTGGGTGAAAAACTGTTTTTT.

J is TRBJ2-3 and V is TRBV30, with 10 bases aligning to TRBD2. The CDR3 contains 14 residues. Per germline, CDR1 GTSNPN and CDR2 SVGIG (reference sequence). With 4 bases clipped from V and 3 bases from J, the junction kept 4 bases outside the gene matches. The CDR3 spells CAWTGLAETDTQYF. CDR3 sequence (DNA): TGTGCCTGGACCGGACTAGCGGAGACAGATACGCAGTATTTT.

In its sample, this clonotype was seen once. A read error may produce the germline difference seen at one junction end. This chain links TRBV12-3 or TRBV12-4 with TRBJ1-2, with D possibly TRBD1 on 5 matching bases. CDR3 size: 14 residues. The CDR3 DNA sequence: TGTGCCAGCAGTTTGGGGCAGAACACCTATGTCTACACCTTC. Amino acids: CASSLGQNTYVYTF.

In its sample, this clonotype was seen many times. The genes are TRBV2 and TRBJ2-1, with a possible D match to TRBD2 (5 bases). Per germline, CDR1 SNHLY and CDR2 FYNNEI. The CDR3 totals 13 residues. V was shortened by 6 bases and J by 4 bases, with 10 bases between the two germline ends. In DNA form, the CDR3 reads TGTGCCAGCAGACGGGGAGCTTACAATGAGCAGTTCTTC. Residues: CASRRGAYNEQFF. Combining the CDR3 with reference TRBV2 and TRBJ2-1 gives the whole variable domain EPEVTQTPSHQVTQMGQEVILRCVPISNHLYFYWYRQILGQKVEFLVSFYNNEISEKSEIFDDQFSVERPDGSNFTLKIRSTKLEDSAMYFCASRRGAYNEQFFGPGTRLTVL.

This clonotype appeared a few times. A single base separates this from a much larger clone, so it may be a read error. V gene TRBV6-1 combines with J gene TRBJ1-5; D perhaps matches TRBD1 (5 bases). The germline gives CDR1 MNHNS, CDR2 SASEGT. Trimming left V 5 bases short and J 0 bases short, with 11 bases between. The CDR3 contains 15 residues. CDR3 nucleotide sequence: TGTGCCAGCAGTCCGCCCGGGGCTAGCAATCAGCCCCAGCATTTT. Translation gives CASSPPGASNQPQHF.